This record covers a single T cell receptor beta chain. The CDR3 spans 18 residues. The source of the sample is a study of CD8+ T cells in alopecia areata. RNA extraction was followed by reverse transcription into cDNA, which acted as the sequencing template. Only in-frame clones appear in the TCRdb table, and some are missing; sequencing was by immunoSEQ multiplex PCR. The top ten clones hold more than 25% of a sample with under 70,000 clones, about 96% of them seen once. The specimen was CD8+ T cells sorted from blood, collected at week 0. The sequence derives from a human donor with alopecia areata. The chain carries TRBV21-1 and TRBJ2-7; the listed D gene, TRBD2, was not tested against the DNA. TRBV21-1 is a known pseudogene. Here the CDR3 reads CASTQFSGTSGRPYEQYF. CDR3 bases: TGTGCCAGCACCCAGTTTTCCGGGACTAGCGGGCGACCCTACGAGCAGTACTTC.